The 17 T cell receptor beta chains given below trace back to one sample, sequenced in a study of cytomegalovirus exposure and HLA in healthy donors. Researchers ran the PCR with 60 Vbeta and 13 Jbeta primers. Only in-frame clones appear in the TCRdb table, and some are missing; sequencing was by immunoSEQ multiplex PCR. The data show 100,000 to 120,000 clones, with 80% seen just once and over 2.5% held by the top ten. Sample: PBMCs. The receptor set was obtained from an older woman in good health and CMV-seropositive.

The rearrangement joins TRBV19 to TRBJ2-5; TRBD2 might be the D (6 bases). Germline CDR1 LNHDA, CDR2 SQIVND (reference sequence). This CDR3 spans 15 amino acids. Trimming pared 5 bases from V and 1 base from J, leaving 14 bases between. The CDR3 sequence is CASSLGGLSQETQYF. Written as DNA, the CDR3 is TGTGCCAGTAGTCTGGGAGGACTCAGCCAAGAGACCCAGTACTTC.

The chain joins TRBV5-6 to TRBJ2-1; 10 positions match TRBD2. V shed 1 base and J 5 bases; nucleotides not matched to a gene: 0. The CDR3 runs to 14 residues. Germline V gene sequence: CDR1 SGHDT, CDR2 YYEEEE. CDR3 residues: CASSLTSGDNEQFF. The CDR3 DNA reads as TGTGCCAGCAGCTTGACTAGCGGGGACAATGAGCAGTTCTTC.

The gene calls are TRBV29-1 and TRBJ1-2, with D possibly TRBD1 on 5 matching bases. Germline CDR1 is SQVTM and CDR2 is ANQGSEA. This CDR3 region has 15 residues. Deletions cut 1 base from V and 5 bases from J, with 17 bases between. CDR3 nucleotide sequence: TGCAGCGTTGAAGGGGGGGGACGGTTTTTTTATGGCTACACCTTC. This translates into CSVEGGGRFFYGYTF.

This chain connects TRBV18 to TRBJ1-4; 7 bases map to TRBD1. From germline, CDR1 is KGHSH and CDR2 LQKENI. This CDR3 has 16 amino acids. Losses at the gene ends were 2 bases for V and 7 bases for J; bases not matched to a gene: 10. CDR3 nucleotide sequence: TGTGCCAGCTCACCAGGATCAGGGGGGCTTAGTGAAAAACTGTTTTTT. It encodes CASSPGSGGLSEKLFF. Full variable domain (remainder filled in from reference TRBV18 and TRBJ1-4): NAGVMQNPRHLVRRRGQEARLRCSPMKGHSHVYWYRQLPEEGLKFMVYLQKENIIDESGMPKERFSAEFPKEGPSILRIQQVVRGDSAAYFCASSPGSGGLSEKLFFGSGTQLSVL.

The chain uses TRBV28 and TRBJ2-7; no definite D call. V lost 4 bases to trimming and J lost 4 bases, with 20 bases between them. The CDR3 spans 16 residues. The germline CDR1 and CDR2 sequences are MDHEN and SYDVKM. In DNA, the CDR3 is TGTGCCAGCAGTTATACCCCTGCGGCCACCTCTTACGAGCAGTACTTC. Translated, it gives CASSYTPAATSYEQYF.

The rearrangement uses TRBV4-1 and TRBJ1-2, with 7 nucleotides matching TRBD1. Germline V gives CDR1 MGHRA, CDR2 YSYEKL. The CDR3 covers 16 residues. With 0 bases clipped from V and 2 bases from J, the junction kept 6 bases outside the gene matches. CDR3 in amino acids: CASSQEATGFNYGYTF. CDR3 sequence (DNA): TGCGCCAGCAGCCAAGAGGCGACAGGGTTCAACTATGGCTACACCTTC.

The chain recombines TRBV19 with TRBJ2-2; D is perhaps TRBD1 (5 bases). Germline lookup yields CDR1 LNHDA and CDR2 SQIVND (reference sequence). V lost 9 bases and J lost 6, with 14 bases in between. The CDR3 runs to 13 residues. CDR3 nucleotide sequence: TGTGCCAGCGAGACCCAGGGCGCCGGGGAGCTGTTTTTT. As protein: CASETQGAGELFF.

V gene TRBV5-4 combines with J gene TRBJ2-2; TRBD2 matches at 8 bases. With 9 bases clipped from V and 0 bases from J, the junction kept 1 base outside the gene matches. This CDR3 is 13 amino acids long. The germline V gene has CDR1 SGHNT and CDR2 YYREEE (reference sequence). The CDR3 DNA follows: TGTGCCACACTAGCGGCGAACACCGGGGAGCTGTTTTTT. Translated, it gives CATLAANTGELFF. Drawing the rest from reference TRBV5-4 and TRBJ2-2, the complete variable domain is ETGVTQSPTHLIKTRGQQVTLRCSSQSGHNTVSWYQQALGQGPQFIFQYYREEENGRGNFPPRFSGLQFPNYSSELNVNALELDDSALYLCATLAANTGELFFGEGSRLTVL.

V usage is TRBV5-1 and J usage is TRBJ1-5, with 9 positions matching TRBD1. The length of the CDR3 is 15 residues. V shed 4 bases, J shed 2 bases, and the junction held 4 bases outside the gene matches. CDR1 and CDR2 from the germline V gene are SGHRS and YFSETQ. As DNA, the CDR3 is TGCGCCAGCAGCCCACAGGGGGCTGGCAATCAGCCCCAGCATTTT. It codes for CASSPQGAGNQPQHF.

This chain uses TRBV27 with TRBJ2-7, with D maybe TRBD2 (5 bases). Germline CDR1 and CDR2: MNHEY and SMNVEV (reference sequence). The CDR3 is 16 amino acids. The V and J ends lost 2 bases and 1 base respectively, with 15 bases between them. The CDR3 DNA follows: TGTGCCAGCAGTTTACTTCCGTTTAGCGTATCCTACGAGCAGTACTTC. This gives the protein CASSLLPFSVSYEQYF.

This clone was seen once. The CDR3 reads CASRSGYGYTF. The DNA for the CDR3 is TGCGCCAGCAGATCCGGCTATGGCTACACCTTC. This chain uses TRBV5-1 with TRBJ1-2; no reliable D call. V lost 5 bases and J lost 4, with 6 bases in between. Germline CDR1 SGHRS, CDR2 YFSETQ. CDR3 length: 11 residues.

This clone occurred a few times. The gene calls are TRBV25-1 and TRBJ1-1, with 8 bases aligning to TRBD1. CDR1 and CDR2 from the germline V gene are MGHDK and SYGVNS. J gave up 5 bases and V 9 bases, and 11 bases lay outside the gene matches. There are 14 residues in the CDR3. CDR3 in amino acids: CASETGEVWTEAFF. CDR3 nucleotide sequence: TGTGCCAGTGAGACAGGGGAAGTATGGACTGAAGCTTTCTTT.

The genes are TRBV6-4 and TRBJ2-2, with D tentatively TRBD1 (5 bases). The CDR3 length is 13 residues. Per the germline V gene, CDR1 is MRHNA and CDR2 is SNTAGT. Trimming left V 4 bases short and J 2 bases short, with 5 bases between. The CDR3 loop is CASSGTNTGELFF. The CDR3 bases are TGTGCCAGCAGTGGGACAAACACCGGGGAGCTGTTTTTT.

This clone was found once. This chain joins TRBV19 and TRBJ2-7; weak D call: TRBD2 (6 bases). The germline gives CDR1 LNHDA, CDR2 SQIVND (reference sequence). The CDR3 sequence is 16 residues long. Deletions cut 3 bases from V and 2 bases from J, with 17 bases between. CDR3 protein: CASSIAGPGGAYEQYF. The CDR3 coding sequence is TGTGCCAGTAGTATCGCGGGGCCGGGCGGTGCCTACGAGCAGTACTTC.

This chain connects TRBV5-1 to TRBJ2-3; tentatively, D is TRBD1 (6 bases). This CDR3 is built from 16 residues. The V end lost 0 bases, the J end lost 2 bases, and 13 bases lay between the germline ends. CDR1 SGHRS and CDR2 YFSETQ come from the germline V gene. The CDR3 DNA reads TGCGCCAGCAGCTTGGGCAGGGGATTTGACACAGATACGCAGTATTTT. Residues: CASSLGRGFDTDTQYF. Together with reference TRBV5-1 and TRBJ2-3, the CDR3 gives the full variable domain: KAGVTQTPRYLIKTRGQQVTLSCSPISGHRSVSWYQQTPGQGLQFLFEYFSETQRNKGNFPGRFSGRQFSNSRSEMNVSTLELGDSALYLCASSLGRGFDTDTQYFGPGTRLTVL.

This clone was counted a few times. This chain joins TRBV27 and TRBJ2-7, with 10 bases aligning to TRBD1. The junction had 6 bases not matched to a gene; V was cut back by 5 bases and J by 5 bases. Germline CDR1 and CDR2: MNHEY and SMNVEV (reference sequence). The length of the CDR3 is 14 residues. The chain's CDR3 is CASSHTGTGDEQYF. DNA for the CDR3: TGTGCCAGCAGTCACACCGGGACAGGGGACGAGCAGTACTTC.

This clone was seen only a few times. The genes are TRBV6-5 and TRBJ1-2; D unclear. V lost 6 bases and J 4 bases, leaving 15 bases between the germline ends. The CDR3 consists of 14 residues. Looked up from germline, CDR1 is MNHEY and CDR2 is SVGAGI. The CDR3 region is CASSPDGGRYGYTF. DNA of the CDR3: TGTGCCAGCAGCCCTGACGGAGGGCGCTATGGCTACACCTTC.